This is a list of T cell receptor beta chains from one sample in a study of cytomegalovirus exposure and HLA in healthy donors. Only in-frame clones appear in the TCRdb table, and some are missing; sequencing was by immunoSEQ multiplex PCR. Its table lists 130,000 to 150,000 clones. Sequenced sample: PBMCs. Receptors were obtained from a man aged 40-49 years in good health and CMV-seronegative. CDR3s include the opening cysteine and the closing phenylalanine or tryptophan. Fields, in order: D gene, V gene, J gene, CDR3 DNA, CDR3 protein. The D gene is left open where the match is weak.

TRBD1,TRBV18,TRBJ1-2,TGTGCCAGCTCAGAGGGACAGGGGACGTCGAACTATGGCTACACCTTC,CASSEGQGTSNYGYTF
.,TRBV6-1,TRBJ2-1,TGTGCCAGCAGTGTGGGACTTGAGCAGTTCTTC,CASSVGLEQFF
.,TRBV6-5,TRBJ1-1,TGTGCCAGCAGGTCAGGGGACACTGAAGCTTTCTTT,CASRSGDTEAFF
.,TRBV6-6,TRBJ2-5,TGTGCCAGCAGCCCACCCCAAGGAGGGACCCAGTACTTC,CASSPPQGGTQYF
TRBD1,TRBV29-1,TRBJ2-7,TGCAGCGCGTCCCCCAGGACAGGGGGCGAGCAGTACTTC,CSASPRTGGEQYF
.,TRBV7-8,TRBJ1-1,TGTGCCAGCAGCGTCACAAGGGGCGACACTGAAGCTTTCTTT,CASSVTRGDTEAFF
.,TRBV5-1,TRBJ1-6,TGCGCCAGCAGCTTGGCCCAGGGTTGGAATTCACCCCTCCACTTT,CASSLAQGWNSPLHF
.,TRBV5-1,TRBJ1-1,TGCGCCAGCAGCTCACAGGGAAACACTGAAGCTTTCTTT,CASSSQGNTEAFF
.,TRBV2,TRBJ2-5,TGTGCCAGCAGTGAAGGGGGCGGGGCGGGGGAGACCCAGTACTTC,CASSEGGGAGETQYF
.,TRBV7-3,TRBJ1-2,TGTGCCAGCAGCCACGGTCGTTCCTATGGCTACACCTTC,CASSHGRSYGYTF